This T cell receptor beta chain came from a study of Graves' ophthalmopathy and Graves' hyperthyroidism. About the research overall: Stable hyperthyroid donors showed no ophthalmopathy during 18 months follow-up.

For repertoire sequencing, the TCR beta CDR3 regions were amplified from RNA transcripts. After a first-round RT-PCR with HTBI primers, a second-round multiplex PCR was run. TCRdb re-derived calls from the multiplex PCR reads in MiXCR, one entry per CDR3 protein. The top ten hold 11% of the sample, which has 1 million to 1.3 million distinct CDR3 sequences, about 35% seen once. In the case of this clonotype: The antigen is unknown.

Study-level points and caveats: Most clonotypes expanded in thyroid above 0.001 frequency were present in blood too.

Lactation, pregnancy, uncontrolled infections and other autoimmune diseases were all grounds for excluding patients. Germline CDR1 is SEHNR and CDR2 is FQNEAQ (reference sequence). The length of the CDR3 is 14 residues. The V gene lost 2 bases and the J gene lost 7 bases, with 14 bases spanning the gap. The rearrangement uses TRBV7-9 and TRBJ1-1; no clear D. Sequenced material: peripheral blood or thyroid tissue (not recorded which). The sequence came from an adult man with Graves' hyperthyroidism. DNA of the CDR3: TGTGCCAGCAGCTTATACGGGGTGGCCCTTGAAGCTTTCTTT. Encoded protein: CASSLYGVALEAFF. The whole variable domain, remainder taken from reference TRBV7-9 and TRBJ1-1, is DTGVSQNPRHKITKRGQNVTFRCDPISEHNRLYWYRQTLGQGPEFLTYFQNEAQLEKSRLLSDRFSAERPKGSFSTLEIQRTEQGDSAMYLCASSLYGVALEAFFGQGTRLTVV.